Below, one T cell receptor (beta chain) is given with its context. This clonotype showed up many times. Its specific antigen is unknown. Per-base quality was not reported, and no clone a single base away is much larger than it. From cysteine to phenylalanine, the CDR3 is 16 amino acids long. Of all the DNA, just the CDR3 is kept, 48 bases in frame from base 1. CDR1 LNHNV and CDR2 YYDKDF were looked up in the germline V gene (reference sequence). From V the trimming removes 9 bases and from J it removes 0 bases, while the gene matches leave 10 bases of the junction unaccounted for. These data originate in a study of early T cells in non-severe SARS-CoV-2 infection (TCRdb year 2021). Regarding the complete study: TCR sequencing used bulk RNA from unsorted whole blood, so alpha and beta chains could not be paired.

Library generation was performed with 5' RACE. This sample was sequenced with a NextSeq 500. In the TCR library protocol, unique molecular identifiers were attached to individual cDNA molecules to correct for PCR bias and sequencing error. TCR alpha and beta chains were both sequenced, and the abundances of alpha and beta sequences in each sample were closely correlated with each other. In the original analysis: Decombinator V4 was used to perform V gene, J gene and CDR3 annotation of TCR sequences. TCRs were defined as expanded if a significant change between any two time points was detected under a Poisson model with p below 0.0001. TCR abundances were normalised to the total number of TCRs sequenced per sample and were expressed as counts per million. TRAV1-2 paired with TRAJ12, TRAJ20 or TRAJ33 defined MAIT TCRs, while TRAV10 paired with TRAJ18 defined iNKT TCRs. A search of VDJdb, accessed on 1 November 2021, was run for TCRs annotated to CMV, EBV and SARS-CoV-2, with TCRs annotated for multiple antigens excluded. TCRdb reanalyzed the raw reads on its own, using fastp at Q25 for trimming and MiXCR for clone calling, and kept in-frame beta chains. Rows with one shared CDR3 protein collapse into an entry with the most common genes and DNA. Clone size and V and J calls follow TCRdb, not the original study. A total of tens of thousands of distinct CDR3 sequences appear in this sample, over 10% of them only once. The ten largest clones represent roughly 8.3% of the sample.

Set within a cohort of healthcare workers in London, UK, this nested case-control study involved weekly PCR testing of nasopharyngeal swabs along with blood sampling. Healthcare workers were recruited between 23 and 31 March 2020, during the week of the UK lockdown, and were followed weekly for up to about 15 weeks. General conclusions and limits of the study: VDJdb matching was skewed toward anti-spike CD8 responses, so virus-specific expansions were likely underestimated and private and CD4 specificities were missed.

The receptor's source is an adult who was a healthcare worker with PCR-confirmed SARS-CoV-2 infection or an uninfected control (not recorded which). The V and J genes are TRBV15 and TRBJ2-4; TRBD1 aligns with 8 central bases. The sequenced sample was whole blood. CDR3 loop: CATKPDRGLAKNIQYF. The sequenced DNA is TGTGCCACAAAACCCGACAGGGGTTTAGCCAAAAACATTCAGTACTTC.